A single sample is the source of the 14 T cell receptor beta chains below, sequenced in a study of cytomegalovirus exposure and HLA in healthy donors (dated by TCRdb to the late 2010s). The protocol used for the library was the immunoSEQ multiplex PCR assay. For the multiplex PCR, a mixture combining 60 forward primers for TCR Vbeta segments and 13 reverse primers for TCR Jbeta segments was used. TCRdb's version of the immuneACCESS table is confined to in-frame rearrangements and falls short of the full clone set. An unresolved V gene accounts for under half of the shortfall where checked; the remainder is of unknown origin. The sample contains roughly 220,000 clones, 82% of them found a single time. The top ten constitute around 2.7% of the sample. The sample consisted of PBMCs. These receptors came from a woman in her 40s in good health and CMV-seronegative.

This rearrangement joins TRBV5-1 to TRBJ1-1, with D tentatively TRBD1 (6 bases). The CDR3 totals 13 residues. Deletions cut 6 bases from V and 1 base from J, with 10 bases between. CDR1 and CDR2 (germline): SGHRS, YFSETQ. CDR3 DNA: TGCGCCAGCAACCTGGACAGGAACACTGAAGCTTTCTTT. Translating it yields CASNLDRNTEAFF.

The V and J genes are TRBV5-1 and TRBJ2-1; TRBD2 matches at 7 bases. The CDR3 consists of 13 residues. V lost 0 bases, J lost 7 bases, and 1 base stayed unmatched. CDR1 SGHRS and CDR2 YFSETQ come from the germline V gene. This CDR3 is CASSLGAGNEQFF. The DNA for the CDR3 is TGCGCCAGCAGCTTGGGAGCGGGGAATGAGCAGTTCTTC.

The CDR3 region has the DNA TGTGCCTGGAGGCCCATCTCCTACGAGCAGTACTTC. As protein: CAWRPISYEQYF. The V and J genes are TRBV30 and TRBJ2-5; D gene unclear. The J call may be mistaken, given a closer DNA end match to TRBJ2-7. Germline V CDR1 and CDR2: GTSNPN, SVGIG (reference sequence). CDR3 length: 12 residues.

The chain has TRBV19 and TRBJ2-2, with D tentatively TRBD1 (6 bases). This CDR3 has 14 residues. The germline gives CDR1 LNHDA, CDR2 SQIVND (reference sequence). Trimming took off 3 bases at V and 6 bases at J, with 11 bases between the two ends. CDR3 nucleotides: TGTGCCAGTAGTATTACAGGGAAGCCCGGGGAGCTGTTTTTT. Encoded protein: CASSITGKPGELFF.

The V gene is TRBV19, the J gene TRBJ2-7; unclear D gene. The CDR3 has 14 residues. Germline lookup yields CDR1 LNHDA and CDR2 SQIVND (reference sequence). The V end was cut by 1 base, the J end by 2 bases, with 9 bases between. CDR3 DNA sequence: TGTGCCAGTAGTATAGGCACTACGCCCTACGAGCAGTACTTC. Translating it yields CASSIGTTPYEQYF.

The chain combines TRBV9 with TRBJ2-3; possibly TRBD2 for D (6 bases). Trimming removed 3 bases from V and 6 bases from J, with 23 bases in between. The CDR3 covers 17 residues. From germline, CDR1 is SGDLS and CDR2 YYNGEE. CDR3 residues: CASSEGLSLGAADTQYF. In DNA form, the CDR3 reads TGTGCCAGCAGCGAGGGACTTTCCTTGGGTGCCGCGGATACGCAGTATTTT.

The genes are TRBV25-1 and TRBJ2-3, with 7 nucleotides matching TRBD1. V gave up 6 bases and J gave up 6 bases; unmatched junction bases: 6. The CDR3 loop spans 13 amino acids. Germline V gene sequence: CDR1 MGHDK, CDR2 SYGVNS. The CDR3 nucleotides read TGTGCCAGCAGAGAGACAGGGACGGATACGCAGTATTTT. Its protein product is CASRETGTDTQYF.

This chain connects TRBV6-6 to TRBJ1-2; 8 bases are shared with TRBD1. The V segment lost 5 bases and the J segment 2 bases; nucleotides outside the gene matches: 10. There are 16 residues in the CDR3. CDR1 and CDR2 (germline): MNHNY, SVGAGI (reference sequence). In DNA form, the CDR3 reads TGTGCCAGCAGTACCCCCCGGACAGGGCCCAACTATGGCTACACCTTC. As protein: CASSTPRTGPNYGYTF.

This rearrangement joins TRBV27 to TRBJ1-2; D gene unclear. V was shortened by 5 bases and J by 1 base, with 11 bases between the two germline ends. The CDR3 length is 14 residues. Germline CDR1 reads MNHEY; CDR2 reads SMNVEV (reference sequence). The CDR3 reads CASSPLIDNYGYTF. In DNA, the CDR3 is TGTGCCAGCAGTCCTCTAATTGATAACTATGGCTACACCTTC.

This clone was counted between two and nine times. V is TRBV27 and J is TRBJ1-2, with 7 bases matching TRBD1. Trimming removed 8 bases from V and 6 bases from J; junction bases left unmatched: 15. Germline CDR1 MNHEY, CDR2 SMNVEV (reference sequence). The CDR3 spans 15 residues. CDR3 residues: CASAGQPISLDGYTF. CDR3 nucleotide sequence: TGTGCCAGCGCGGGACAGCCGATATCTCTAGATGGCTACACCTTC.

This chain joins TRBV7-9 and TRBJ2-7; 8 bases line up with TRBD1. V shed 4 bases, J shed 3 bases, and the junction held 5 bases outside the gene matches. Germline values: CDR1 SEHNR, CDR2 FQNEAQ (reference sequence). The CDR3 covers 14 residues. The CDR3 is CASSSDRESYEQYF. The CDR3 nucleotides are TGTGCCAGCAGCTCGGACAGGGAAAGCTACGAGCAGTACTTC.

V usage is TRBV15 and J usage is TRBJ1-4; no firm D call. Germline V gives CDR1 LNHNV, CDR2 YYDKDF (reference sequence). This CDR3 spans 12 amino acids. Trimming shortened V by 2 bases and J by 6 bases, and 4 bases separated the two germline ends. This CDR3 reads CATSRQDEKLFF. CDR3 DNA sequence: TGTGCCACCAGCAGACAGGATGAAAAACTGTTTTTT.

This chain links TRBV10-3 with TRBJ2-7; 8 positions agree with TRBD1. With V trimmed by 6 bases and J by 6 bases, 4 bases remained unmatched. The CDR3 is 12 residues long. Germline CDR1 and CDR2: ENHRY and SYGVKD. Here the CDR3 reads CAISLDRGEQYF. In DNA form, the CDR3 reads TGTGCCATCAGCCTTGACAGGGGCGAGCAGTACTTC.

Remarks on this clone: Other DNA sequences in the same sample also yield this CDR3. This rearrangement joins TRBV19 to TRBJ2-3; D not certain. The germline V gene encodes CDR1 LNHDA and CDR2 SQIVND (reference sequence). Between the trimmed V and J ends, which lost 5 bases and 3 bases, there was a span of 9 bases. The CDR3 is made up of 13 amino acids. The CDR3 sequence: CASSWSLTDTQYF. The CDR3 DNA follows: TGTGCCAGTAGTTGGTCTCTAACAGATACGCAGTATTTT.